The next 8 T cell receptor beta chains were all read from a single sample in a study of a mutant IDH1 vaccine in newly diagnosed glioma. Time point denoted: baseline, week 1 (first vaccination visit). Treatment described: pre-vaccination baseline after standard-of-care therapy. The repertoire was sequenced with immunoSEQ multiplex PCR; TCRdb's copy has only in-frame clones and lacks some. The table includes 50,000 or so clones, roughly 80% detected once. The sample in question was PBMCs, obtained from a glioma patient treated with radiotherapy, temozolomide or both. The receptors were gathered from a man younger than 35 with glioma.

The rearrangement uses TRBV15 and TRBJ2-7; TRBD1 matches at 7 bases. This CDR3 comprises 17 residues. Germline V gene data show CDR1 as LNHNV and CDR2 as YYDKDF (reference sequence). The trim removed 6 bases at V and 5 bases at J, leaving 19 bases unmatched. The DNA of the CDR3 is TGTGCCACCAGTCCCCAGGTAGACAGGGCCGCTAGGGACGAGCAGTACTTC. Its protein product is CATSPQVDRAARDEQYF.

CDR3 protein: CAWSVRRAGGPDEQFF. The CDR3 DNA reads as TGTGCCTGGAGTGTACGCCGAGCGGGGGGGCCCGATGAGCAGTTCTTC. V is TRBV30 and J is TRBJ2-1; 10 bases line up with TRBD2. V lost 0 bases to trimming and J lost 8 bases; unmatched junction nucleotides: 10. The germline gives CDR1 GTSNPN, CDR2 SVGIG (reference sequence). This CDR3 has 16 amino acids. Variable domain in full (rest from reference TRBV30 and TRBJ2-1): SQTIHQWPATLVQPVGSPLSLECTVEGTSNPNLYWYRQAAGRGLQLLFYSVGIGQISSEVPQNLSASRPQDRQFILSSKKLLLSDSGFYLCAWSVRRAGGPDEQFFGPGTRLTVL.

This clone was seen a few times. The chain recombines TRBV5-8 with TRBJ1-5; TRBD1 aligns across 8 bases. This CDR3 is built from 16 residues. V shed 2 bases, J shed 2 bases, and the junction held 6 bases outside the gene matches. The germline V gene encodes CDR1 SGHTS and CDR2 YDEGEE. The CDR3 sequence is CASSLVTGQGNQPQHF. CDR3 sequence (DNA): TGTGCCAGCAGCTTAGTCACGGGACAGGGCAATCAGCCCCAGCATTTT.

J is TRBJ2-3 and V is TRBV11-3, with no clear D. The CDR3 is 16 residues long. The germline CDR1 and CDR2 sequences are SGHNT and YENEEA. Between the trimmed V and J ends, which lost 1 base and 7 bases, there was a span of 18 bases. The CDR3 is CASSLGIAGGSHTQYF. CDR3 nucleotides: TGTGCCAGCAGCTTAGGGATAGCAGGCGGTTCACATACGCAGTATTTT.

The chain combines TRBV6-1 with TRBJ2-4; a possible D gene is TRBD2 (5 bases). CDR3 length equals 14 residues. Germline V gives CDR1 MNHNS, CDR2 SASEGT. Deletions cut 8 bases from V and 0 bases from J, with 11 bases between. CDR3 nucleotide sequence: TGTGCCAGCCAAGCGGAGATAGCCAAAAACATTCAGTACTTC. Encoded protein: CASQAEIAKNIQYF.

The rearrangement uses TRBV9 and TRBJ1-6; D is unclear. The CDR3 runs 14 residues. V gave up 4 bases and J gave up 6 bases, with 11 bases separating them. Germline lookup yields CDR1 SGDLS and CDR2 YYNGEE. The CDR3 DNA is TGTGCCAGCAGCCTGGGGTTGGGTAATTCACCCCTCCACTTT. Translated: CASSLGLGNSPLHF.

The rearrangement links TRBV30 to TRBJ2-7; D is perhaps TRBD2 (5 bases). The V gene lost 1 base and the J gene lost 5 bases, with 15 bases spanning the gap. This CDR3 region has 14 residues. Germline V gene sequence: CDR1 GTSNPN, CDR2 SVGIG (reference sequence). The CDR3 region is CAWSEWEPSHEQYF. CDR3 nucleotide sequence: TGTGCCTGGAGTGAGTGGGAGCCTAGCCACGAGCAGTACTTC.

CDR3 region: CASSYRTANTEAFF. The CDR3 DNA reads as TGCGCCAGCAGTTATAGGACGGCCAACACTGAAGCTTTCTTT. The chain carries TRBV5-1 and TRBJ1-1; no definite D call. Trimming took 5 bases from V and 2 from J, leaving 13 bases between them. The CDR3 totals 14 residues. Looked up from germline, CDR1 is SGHRS and CDR2 is YFSETQ.